These 19 T cell receptor beta chains were all obtained from the same sample, sequenced in a study of blood T cell repertoires in COVID-19. Only in-frame clones appear in the TCRdb table, and some are missing; sequencing was by immunoSEQ multiplex PCR. This sample has 200,000 to 300,000 clones, with 80% to 90% found just once. The material sequenced was peripheral blood. The receptors derive from a man in his 60s with acute or convalescent COVID-19.

The chain links TRBV27 to TRBJ1-1; possibly TRBD1 for D (6 bases). With 6 bases removed from V and 1 base from J, the gap between germline ends came to 15 bases. Germline values: CDR1 MNHEY, CDR2 SMNVEV (reference sequence). The CDR3 consists of 15 residues. The CDR3 DNA reads TGTGCCAGCAGGTTCCGGACAGCTACGAACACTGAAGCTTTCTTT. This sequence encodes CASRFRTATNTEAFF.

The rearrangement joins TRBV6-9 to TRBJ2-2; 10 nucleotides line up with TRBD1. The CDR3 is 19 residues long. V lost 7 bases and J lost 3; bases outside the gene matches: 17. CDR1 and CDR2 from the germline V gene are MNHGY and SVAAGI. The CDR3 loop reads CASNTTDRDRGLDTGELFF. The CDR3 DNA follows: TGTGCCAGCAACACCACCGACCGGGACAGGGGTTTGGACACCGGGGAGCTGTTTTTT.

This clone was seen only once. Written as DNA, the CDR3 is TGTGCCAGCAGCTCACTAGCGGGAGGGCTAAACACCGGGGAGCTGTTTTTT. Translation: CASSSLAGGLNTGELFF. V usage is TRBV5-4 and J usage is TRBJ2-2; TRBD2 matches at 13 bases. CDR1 is SGHNT, CDR2 YYREEE, per germline (reference sequence). The CDR3 length is 17 residues. The V segment lost 3 bases and the J segment 2 bases; nucleotides outside the gene matches: 4.

This sequence joins TRBV5-4 and TRBJ2-2, with 10 bases lining up with TRBD2. CDR3 length equals 18 residues. V was clipped by 4 bases and J by 5 bases; unmatched bases: 14. Germline V CDR1 and CDR2: SGHNT, YYREEE (reference sequence). The CDR3 nucleotides read TGTGCCAGCAGCCGAAATCTAGCGGGAGTCGTAAGGACCGGGGAGCTGTTTTTT. As protein: CASSRNLAGVVRTGELFF.

V gene TRBV28 combines with J gene TRBJ1-1; 7 positions match TRBD1. CDR1 and CDR2 from the germline V gene are MDHEN and SYDVKM. There are 15 residues in the CDR3. J gave up 5 bases and V 4 bases, and 10 bases lay outside the gene matches. As DNA, the CDR3 is TGTGCCAGCAGTTCCCCCGACAGGGAGAGGACTGAAGCTTTCTTT. Encoded protein: CASSSPDRERTEAFF.

This sequence joins TRBV18 and TRBJ1-5, with D tentatively TRBD1 (6 bases). The CDR3 consists of 16 residues. V dropped 6 bases and J dropped 1 base, with 16 bases sitting between them. Germline-derived CDR1 and CDR2 are KGHSH and LQKENI. The CDR3 nucleotides are TGTGCCAGCTCCCAACAGGGAGCGATGAGCAATCAGCCCCAGCATTTT. This encodes CASSQQGAMSNQPQHF.

This clone was recorded only once. This chain links TRBV7-9 with TRBJ1-1; D perhaps matches TRBD1 (5 bases). Trimming stripped 1 base from V and 6 bases from J, with 15 bases between. The CDR3 spans 15 residues. Germline CDR1 reads SEHNR; CDR2 reads FQNEAQ (reference sequence). CDR3 sequence: CASSLGVPGYAEAFF. CDR3 DNA sequence: TGTGCCAGCAGCTTAGGGGTACCAGGGTACGCTGAAGCTTTCTTT.

In this sample, this clone turned up once. The V and J genes are TRBV7-2 and TRBJ1-2; D gene unclear. This CDR3 comprises 15 residues. The ends were cut back, 0 bases at V and 4 bases at J, with 12 bases in the middle. Germline CDR1 is SGHTA and CDR2 is FQGNSA. The chain's CDR3 is CASSLAPGLLYGYTF. For the CDR3, the DNA is TGTGCCAGCAGCTTAGCACCAGGTCTCCTCTATGGCTACACCTTC.

The gene calls are TRBV27 and TRBJ2-7, with a tentative D call TRBD2 (6 bases). The CDR3 is 14 residues long. Trimming stripped 8 bases from V and 6 bases from J, with 20 bases between. In germline, CDR1 is MNHEY, CDR2 SMNVEV (reference sequence). CDR3 nucleotide sequence: TGTGCCAGCGGCCCACAGCCGGGACTTCGCGAGCAGTACTTC. The encoded protein is CASGPQPGLREQYF.

This chain connects TRBV12-3 or TRBV12-4 to TRBJ2-5; D call uncertain. V lost 3 bases and J 5 bases, leaving 10 bases between the germline ends. The CDR3 is made up of 13 amino acids. The CDR3 spells CASSLTLEETQYF. CDR3 DNA sequence: TGTGCCAGCAGTTTGACTCTCGAGGAGACCCAGTACTTC.

The genes are TRBV3-1 (or the pseudogene TRBV3-2) and TRBJ2-1, with TRBD2 identical over 8 bases. The CDR3 consists of 14 residues. V lost 1 base to trimming and J lost 7 bases; unmatched junction nucleotides: 3. The V gene's germline CDR1 is LGHDT and CDR2 YNNKEL (reference sequence). The CDR3 bases are TGTGCCAGCAGCCAAGGGCGGGGGGCAAATGAGCAGTTCTTC. Encoded protein: CASSQGRGANEQFF.

The chain is built from TRBV13 and TRBJ1-5; TRBD1 matches 8 bases. Germline lookup yields CDR1 PRHDT and CDR2 FYEKMQ (reference sequence). Unmatched junction bases numbered 7, after V lost 5 bases and J lost 1 base. The CDR3 has 16 amino acids. The CDR3 DNA reads as TGTGCCAGCAGCACCAACAGGGGGGGGAGCAATCAGCCCCAGCATTTT. This sequence encodes CASSTNRGGSNQPQHF.

The chain carries TRBV14 and TRBJ2-7; D possibly corresponds to TRBD1 (5 bases). This CDR3 spans 13 amino acids. The ends were cut back, 2 bases at V and 3 bases at J, with 8 bases in the middle. Germline values: CDR1 SGHDN, CDR2 FVKESK. CDR3 loop: CASSQWGGYEQYF. Here the CDR3 DNA reads TGTGCCAGCAGCCAATGGGGCGGCTACGAGCAGTACTTC.

This chain links TRBV4-3 with TRBJ2-2, with TRBD1 as a possible D gene (6 bases). V gave up 4 bases and J gave up 2 bases, with 11 bases separating them. The CDR3 consists of 15 residues. Looked up from germline, CDR1 is LGHNA and CDR2 is YSLEER. CDR3 bases: TGCGCCAGCAGCCCCGGGACAACCAACACCGGGGAGCTGTTTTTT. Amino acids: CASSPGTTNTGELFF.

The CDR3 spells CSVQRQGSSYEQYF. Here the CDR3 DNA reads TGCAGCGTCCAGAGACAGGGCAGCTCCTACGAGCAGTACTTC. V is TRBV29-1 and J is TRBJ2-7; TRBD1 matches 7 bases. CDR1 is SQVTM, CDR2 ANQGSEA, per germline. V lost 6 bases, J lost 0 bases, and 8 bases stayed unmatched. The CDR3 extends over 14 amino acids.

This clone was picked up one time. J is TRBJ2-3 and V is TRBV5-4, with 10 bases identical to TRBD2. After removal of 1 base from V and 1 base from J, the junction contained 6 bases not matched to a gene. The CDR3 is 17 amino acids. The germline CDR1 and CDR2 sequences are SGHNT and YYREEE (reference sequence). The CDR3 loop reads CASSLKWLAGGTDTQYF. The CDR3 DNA reads as TGTGCCAGCAGCTTGAAGTGGCTAGCGGGGGGCACAGATACGCAGTATTTT. Full variable domain (remainder filled in from reference TRBV5-4 and TRBJ2-3): ETGVTQSPTHLIKTRGQQVTLRCSSQSGHNTVSWYQQALGQGPQFIFQYYREEENGRGNFPPRFSGLQFPNYSSELNVNALELDDSALYLCASSLKWLAGGTDTQYFGPGTRLTVL.

The chain is built from TRBV30 and TRBJ2-1, with 9 positions matching TRBD1. The V gene end was trimmed by 3 bases and the J gene end by 16 bases; junction bases not matched to a gene: 16. This CDR3 is built from 14 residues. The germline gives CDR1 GTSNPN, CDR2 SVGIG (reference sequence). This CDR3 is CAWRETGGAGVGFF. CDR3 DNA sequence: TGTGCCTGGAGAGAAACAGGGGGCGCGGGGGTGGGTTTCTTC.

The CDR3 DNA reads TGTGCCTGGAGTATCGGGACACCGGGCAATGAGCAGTTCTTC. It translates to CAWSIGTPGNEQFF. The genes are TRBV30 and TRBJ2-1; possibly TRBD1 for D (6 bases). This CDR3 contains 14 residues. The V end was cut by 2 bases, the J end by 6 bases, with 14 bases between. Germline loops: CDR1 GTSNPN, CDR2 SVGIG (reference sequence). Filled out from reference TRBV30 and TRBJ2-1, the complete variable domain reads SQTIHQWPATLVQPVGSPLSLECTVEGTSNPNLYWYRQAAGRGLQLLFYSVGIGQISSEVPQNLSASRPQDRQFILSSKKLLLSDSGFYLCAWSIGTPGNEQFFGPGTRLTVL.

This clone was detected only a few times. This rearrangement joins TRBV29-1 to TRBJ2-5; 7 bases match TRBD1. The CDR3 is 12 amino acids. V shed 5 bases and J 5 bases; nucleotides not matched to a gene: 5. Looked up from germline, CDR1 is SQVTM and CDR2 is ANQGSEA. CDR3 DNA: TGCAGCGTTAAGACAGGGTTTGAGACCCAGTACTTC. Amino acid sequence: CSVKTGFETQYF.